The 27 T cell receptor beta chains given below trace back to one sample, sequenced in a study of T cell responses to AZD1222 COVID-19 vaccine. Repertoires were generated with immunoSEQ multiplex PCR, while TCRdb's copy carries only in-frame clones and drops some. The sample has about 130,000 clones, roughly 85% seen once. Sample: peripheral blood, taken on day 0 of AZD1222 vaccination. These receptors came from an adult in good health.

This chain connects TRBV21-1 to TRBJ1-1; the table calls TRBD1, which could not be checked here. TRBV21-1 is labeled a pseudogene. The CDR3 runs 14 residues. CDR3 in amino acids: CASSKGSQNTEAFF. CDR3 sequence (DNA): TGTGCCAGCAGCAAAGGATCACAGAACACTGAAGCTTTCTTT.

The table lists this clone with a count of one. The chain has TRBV6-1 and TRBJ2-4; D ambiguous. The CDR3 runs to 12 residues. V was cut by 2 bases and J by 8 bases, with 7 bases left in between. Germline CDR1 and CDR2: MNHNS and SASEGT. The CDR3 DNA reads TGTGCCAGCAGTGAAAATGTAGACATTCAGTACTTC. It codes for CASSENVDIQYF.

This chain uses TRBV5-1 with TRBJ2-2, with D unclear. V shed 0 bases and J shed 4 bases, with 13 bases lying between them. The germline CDR1 and CDR2 sequences are SGHRS and YFSETQ. The length of the CDR3 is 16 residues. The CDR3 DNA is TGCGCCAGCAGCTTGGAGAAGCCAAGCCTCACCGGGGAGCTGTTTTTT. Its protein is CASSLEKPSLTGELFF.

V gene TRBV18 combines with J gene TRBJ2-7; the match to TRBD1 covers 7 bases. Germline CDR1 KGHSH, CDR2 LQKENI. Trimming took 0 bases from V and 1 from J; bases not matched to a gene: 3. The CDR3 contains 15 residues. CDR3 DNA: TGTGCCAGCTCACCACCGGGACAGCCTTCCTACGAGCAGTACTTC. Amino acid sequence: CASSPPGQPSYEQYF.

The chain joins TRBV7-3 to TRBJ2-1, with 7 bases that match TRBD2. CDR3 length: 17 amino acids. V was pared by 5 bases and J by 0 bases, with 10 bases of the junction left unmatched. In germline, CDR1 is SGHTA, CDR2 FQGTGA. CDR3 bases: TGTGCCAGCAGCCCCCTGGATCGGGGGGTCTCCTACAATGAGCAGTTCTTC. Translated: CASSPLDRGVSYNEQFF.

This rearrangement joins TRBV27 to TRBJ1-1, with D possibly matching TRBD1 (5 bases). This CDR3 spans 15 amino acids. V lost 3 bases, J lost 4 bases, and 15 bases lay in between. Germline values: CDR1 MNHEY, CDR2 SMNVEV (reference sequence). The CDR3: CASSFQGLSSTEAFF. The CDR3, as DNA: TGTGCCAGCAGTTTTCAGGGACTCTCGAGCACTGAAGCTTTCTTT.

Here the CDR3 reads CSASEVARYNEQFF. The CDR3 DNA sequence: TGCAGTGCTAGTGAGGTAGCGCGCTACAATGAGCAGTTCTTC. This rearrangement joins TRBV20-1 to TRBJ2-1, with a possible D match to TRBD2 (5 bases). The CDR3 runs 14 residues. Germline V CDR1 and CDR2: DFQATT, SNEGSKA (reference sequence). V was clipped by 3 bases and J by 3 bases, with 12 bases between them.

The V and J genes are TRBV19 and TRBJ1-5; 9 bases agree with TRBD1. The V gene's germline CDR1 is LNHDA and CDR2 SQIVND (reference sequence). CDR3 length equals 15 residues. V dropped 5 bases and J dropped 4; count of bases not matched to a gene: 6. CDR3 DNA: TGTGCCAGTAGTCAAACAGGGGGCGTGAATCAGCCCCAGCATTTT. It is translated as CASSQTGGVNQPQHF.

The V and J genes are TRBV19 and TRBJ1-5; the D gene is possibly TRBD1 (5 bases). Trimming pared 4 bases from V and 6 bases from J, leaving 16 bases between. This CDR3 contains 15 residues. Germline CDR1 reads LNHDA; CDR2 reads SQIVND (reference sequence). CDR3: CASSTGTPRGQPQHF. As DNA, the CDR3 is TGTGCCAGTAGTACCGGGACCCCCAGAGGTCAGCCCCAGCATTTT.

The chain's CDR3 is CASSYSEGHEQYF. Here the CDR3 DNA reads TGTGCCAGCAGTTACTCGGAGGGCCACGAGCAGTACTTC. The chain carries TRBV6-6 and TRBJ2-7; possibly TRBD2 for D (6 bases). CDR1 MNHNY and CDR2 SVGAGI come from the germline V gene (reference sequence). There are 13 residues in the CDR3. The V and J ends lost 0 bases and 5 bases respectively, with 8 bases between them.

The chain carries TRBV27 and TRBJ2-2; 11 bases align to TRBD1. The CDR3 runs to 16 residues. Trimming removed 3 bases from V and 4 bases from J; junction bases left unmatched: 4. Germline loops: CDR1 MNHEY, CDR2 SMNVEV (reference sequence). DNA of the CDR3: TGTGCCAGCAGTTTCCGGACAGGGGGCCTCACCGGGGAGCTGTTTTTT. Its protein is CASSFRTGGLTGELFF.

This chain uses TRBV27 with TRBJ1-1; D is unclear. The germline gives CDR1 MNHEY, CDR2 SMNVEV (reference sequence). This CDR3 is 12 amino acids long. V lost 4 bases and J lost 11, with 14 bases in between. The CDR3 region has the DNA TGTGCCAGCAGTTCGGGAACGTTCTCGGCTTTCTTT. Residues: CASSSGTFSAFF.

The genes are TRBV10-2 and TRBJ2-3; TRBD2 is a possible D gene (6 bases). Deletions cut 7 bases from V and 1 base from J, with 15 bases between. Germline CDR1 reads WSHSY; CDR2 reads SAAADI. The CDR3 runs 15 residues. The CDR3 protein is CASTGGALGTDTQYF. Written as DNA, the CDR3 is TGCGCCAGCACTGGAGGGGCCCTAGGCACAGATACGCAGTATTTT.

The gene calls are TRBV5-1 and TRBJ2-5, with D perhaps matching TRBD1 (6 bases). Germline V gives CDR1 SGHRS, CDR2 YFSETQ. This CDR3 spans 15 amino acids. V was pared by 5 bases and J by 2 bases, with 16 bases between. The CDR3: CASRNRQERQETQYF. CDR3 nucleotide sequence: TGCGCCAGCAGGAACCGACAGGAGAGACAAGAGACCCAGTACTTC.

This clone was picked up a small number of times. The gene calls are TRBV5-4 and TRBJ1-6; no firm D call. The germline CDR1 and CDR2 sequences are SGHNT and YYREEE (reference sequence). CDR3 length: 14 residues. Trimming shortened V by 4 bases and J by 6 bases, and 11 bases separated the two germline ends. In DNA form, the CDR3 reads TGTGCCAGCAGCCCAGTAGACGGTAATTCACCCCTCCACTTT. This codes for CASSPVDGNSPLHF. Variable domain in full (rest from reference TRBV5-4 and TRBJ1-6): ETGVTQSPTHLIKTRGQQVTLRCSSQSGHNTVSWYQQALGQGPQFIFQYYREEENGRGNFPPRFSGLQFPNYSSELNVNALELDDSALYLCASSPVDGNSPLHFGNGTRLTVT.

In the case of this clone: A junction boundary mismatches the germline segment, possibly from a read error. The chain couples TRBV6-1 to TRBJ2-1; D call uncertain. The CDR3 is 16 residues long. Germline V gives CDR1 MNHNS, CDR2 SASEGT. CDR3 protein: CASSQAIYLPYNEQFF. CDR3 coding DNA: TGTGCCAGCAGTCAAGCTATTTACCTACCCTACAATGAGCAGTTCTTC.

The chain has TRBV7-9 and TRBJ2-1; possible D gene TRBD2, 6 bases. There are 15 residues in the CDR3. V gave up 6 bases and J gave up 7 bases, with 19 bases separating them. Germline-derived CDR1 and CDR2 are SEHNR and FQNEAQ (reference sequence). The CDR3 is CASRRPAPGGNEQFF. CDR3 bases: TGTGCCAGCAGACGACCTGCCCCCGGGGGAAATGAGCAGTTCTTC.

The rearrangement uses TRBV2 and TRBJ1-5; D is unclear. V gave up 5 bases and J gave up 4 bases, with 12 bases separating them. The CDR3 runs 14 residues. From germline, CDR1 is SNHLY and CDR2 FYNNEI. DNA for the CDR3: TGTGCCAGCAGTCAAAGACGGTATAATCAGCCCCAGCATTTT. Protein product: CASSQRRYNQPQHF.

This clone was found once. V gene TRBV29-1 combines with J gene TRBJ2-1; D tentatively fits TRBD1 or TRBD2 (6 bases each). This CDR3 comprises 13 residues. The V end lost 4 bases, the J end lost 0 bases, and 7 bases lay between the germline ends. Germline CDR1 and CDR2: SQVTM and ANQGSEA. CDR3 protein: CSVGGASYNEQFF. CDR3 sequence (DNA): TGCAGCGTTGGGGGGGCCTCCTACAATGAGCAGTTCTTC.

The chain recombines TRBV7-2 with TRBJ1-1; D is undetermined. Germline V gene sequence: CDR1 SGHTA, CDR2 FQGNSA. The CDR3 contains 12 residues. V dropped 7 bases and J dropped 5 bases, with 11 bases sitting between them. CDR3 region: CASTTTPTEAFF. The DNA of the CDR3 is TGTGCCAGCACCACCACCCCAACTGAAGCTTTCTTT.

This clone was seen once. The V call is TRBV3-1 (or the pseudogene TRBV3-2), the J call TRBJ2-3; unclear D gene. V lost 2 bases and J lost 0, with 9 bases in between. Germline loops: CDR1 LGHDT, CDR2 YNNKEL (reference sequence). The CDR3 sequence is 15 residues long. As DNA, the CDR3 is TGTGCCAGCAGCCAACGGAGTTCCAGCACAGATACGCAGTATTTT. It translates to CASSQRSSSTDTQYF.

The chain couples TRBV15 to TRBJ1-3; possible D gene TRBD1, 5 bases. CDR1 and CDR2 from the germline V gene are LNHNV and YYDKDF (reference sequence). The CDR3 loop spans 16 amino acids. Between the trimmed V and J ends, which lost 0 bases and 4 bases, there was a span of 13 bases. As DNA, the CDR3 is TGTGCCACCAGCAGAGATTGGGGGATAGCCGGAAACACCATATATTTT. Translation: CATSRDWGIAGNTIYF.

The chain uses TRBV6-5 and TRBJ1-5; D is unresolved. The CDR3 sequence is 15 residues long. Germline CDR1 MNHEY, CDR2 SVGAGI. The V and J ends lost 4 bases and 0 bases respectively, with 10 bases between them. CDR3 in DNA: TGTGCCAGCAGTTTGAGACAAAATAGCAATCAGCCCCAGCATTTT. This translates into CASSLRQNSNQPQHF.

The gene calls are TRBV12-3 or TRBV12-4 and TRBJ1-4; D ambiguous. The CDR3 runs 11 residues. The V gene lost 6 bases and the J gene lost 4 bases, with 3 bases spanning the gap. The CDR3 region is CASRINEKLFF. CDR3 nucleotides: TGTGCCAGCAGGATTAATGAAAAACTGTTTTTT.

The chain employs TRBV27 and TRBJ1-4; D possibly corresponds to TRBD1 (5 bases). Trimming left V 1 base short and J 12 bases short, with 15 bases between. Per the germline V gene, CDR1 is MNHEY and CDR2 is SMNVEV (reference sequence). CDR3 length: 14 amino acids. For the CDR3, the DNA is TGTGCCAGCAGTTTATTAGGGCTCGGGGGTGAACTGTTTTTT. Its translation: CASSLLGLGGELFF.

The chain links TRBV27 to TRBJ1-5, with D perhaps matching TRBD1 (6 bases). V lost 2 bases, J lost 5 bases, and 16 bases lay in between. This CDR3 spans 16 amino acids. Germline V gene data show CDR1 as MNHEY and CDR2 as SMNVEV (reference sequence). The chain's CDR3 is CASSLLSGEGDQPQHF. CDR3 nucleotide sequence: TGTGCCAGCAGTTTACTTTCAGGGGAGGGTGATCAGCCCCAGCATTTT.

The chain carries TRBV10-3 and TRBJ1-6; 9 bases map to TRBD1. The V gene end was trimmed by 2 bases and the J gene end by 7 bases; junction bases not matched to a gene: 6. In germline, CDR1 is ENHRY, CDR2 SYGVKD. The CDR3 is 16 residues long. The CDR3 DNA follows: TGTGCCATCAGTGAGGGTCTCGGGACAGGGAATTCACCCCTCCACTTT. Translated, it gives CAISEGLGTGNSPLHF.